This record covers a single T cell receptor (beta chain). These data originate in a study of blood T cell repertoires in COVID-19. Study summary: Collection of acute and convalescent COVID-19 samples took place in the United States, Italy and Spain. T cells, B-cell-depleted T cells, or PBMCs provided the cDNA or gDNA that served as material.

Original processing notes: It was from reference gene primer amplification that nucleated cell counts were estimated. Repertoires were generated with immunoSEQ multiplex PCR, while TCRdb's copy carries only in-frame clones and drops some. That table supplies the V and J calls and clone size; D and trimming were determined from the DNA. The sample yields about 130,000 clones, 85% to 90% seen once. V was trimmed by 5 bases and J by 7 bases, leaving 11 bases between them. This CDR3 region has 12 residues. From germline, CDR1 is SGHAT and CDR2 FQNNGV. Sequencing was performed on peripheral blood. This receptor was obtained from a man in his sixties with active or convalescent COVID-19. V usage is TRBV11-2 and J usage is TRBJ1-1; possible D gene TRBD1, 6 bases. CDR3 DNA sequence: TGTGCCAGCAGCCCGAGGACAGATGAAGCTTTCTTT. Its translation is CASSPRTDEAFF.